The present T cell receptor (beta chain) was sequenced within a study of blood T cell repertoires in COVID-19. This clone was observed a handful of times. Method: immunoSEQ multiplex PCR; TCRdb's copy keeps in-frame clones and lacks some. The table lists about 220,000 clones, about 83% of them singletons. The receptor comes from a woman between 45 and 60 years old who had been exposed to COVID-19. Input material: PBMCs or T cells enriched from blood (not recorded which).

This chain's CDR3 is CASSLALAGASSYNEQFF. The CDR3 DNA reads as TGCGCCAGCAGCTTGGCACTAGCGGGGGCAAGCTCCTACAATGAGCAGTTCTTC. The chain carries TRBV5-1 and TRBJ2-1; TRBD2 matches at 11 bases. Germline-derived CDR1 and CDR2 are SGHRS and YFSETQ. Trimming took 0 bases from V and 0 from J; bases not matched to a gene: 5. This CDR3 is 18 amino acids long.